The 20 T cell receptor beta chains given below trace back to one sample, sequenced in a study of cytomegalovirus exposure and HLA in healthy donors. The PCR made use of 60 Vbeta and 13 Jbeta primers. The assay was immunoSEQ multiplex PCR, and TCRdb's table has in-frame clones only and misses some. The sample has some 150,000 clones; over 75% are singletons. Sequenced: PBMCs. The receptors here all came from a man younger than 40 in good health and CMV-seropositive.

The chain employs TRBV4-2 and TRBJ2-3; D is undetermined. The germline V gene has CDR1 LGHNA and CDR2 YNFKEQ. Trimming stripped 3 bases from V and 6 bases from J, with 10 bases between. This CDR3 comprises 13 residues. The CDR3 DNA reads TGTGCCAGCAGCCATTCGTTCGGGGATACGCAGTATTTT. This sequence encodes CASSHSFGDTQYF.

The chain employs TRBV7-9 and TRBJ2-1; 7 bases line up with TRBD1. This CDR3 contains 17 residues. The V gene end was trimmed by 1 base and the J gene end by 0 bases; junction bases not matched to a gene: 6. Germline CDR1 and CDR2: SEHNR and FQNEAQ (reference sequence). Here the CDR3 reads CASSLGPTGSSYNEQFF. In nucleotides, the CDR3 is TGTGCCAGCAGCTTAGGTCCGACAGGGAGCTCCTACAATGAGCAGTTCTTC. Full variable domain (missing parts from reference TRBV7-9 and TRBJ2-1): DTGVSQNPRHKITKRGQNVTFRCDPISEHNRLYWYRQTLGQGPEFLTYFQNEAQLEKSRLLSDRFSAERPKGSFSTLEIQRTEQGDSAMYLCASSLGPTGSSYNEQFFGPGTRLTVL.

The genes are TRBV12-5 and TRBJ2-3; tentatively, D is TRBD2 (7 bases). From germline, CDR1 is LGHNT and CDR2 FRNRAP. The CDR3 totals 15 residues. V lost 4 bases, J lost 3 bases, and 14 bases lay in between. The CDR3 DNA reads TGTGCTAGTGGTTCGGGGGGCTTTGAGACAGATACGCAGTATTTT. It is translated as CASGSGGFETDTQYF.

The genes are TRBV7-2 and TRBJ2-7; 8 nucleotides match TRBD1. With 3 bases clipped from V and 6 bases from J, the junction kept 1 base outside the gene matches. CDR1 and CDR2 from the germline V gene are SGHTA and FQGNSA. CDR3 length: 12 amino acids. CDR3 residues: CASSFTGGEQYF. The CDR3 DNA reads as TGTGCCAGCAGCTTTACAGGGGGCGAGCAGTACTTC.

This sequence joins TRBV7-9 and TRBJ2-1; perhaps TRBD1 as D (5 bases). CDR3 size: 16 residues. Germline values: CDR1 SEHNR, CDR2 FQNEAQ (reference sequence). V lost 0 bases, J lost 0 bases, and 9 bases lay in between. The DNA for the CDR3 is TGTGCCAGCAGCTTAGCGCAGGGCGGCTCCTACAATGAGCAGTTCTTC. Encoded protein: CASSLAQGGSYNEQFF.

The chain joins TRBV5-4 to TRBJ1-2, with D possibly TRBD1 on 6 matching bases. Germline lookup yields CDR1 SGHNT and CDR2 YYREEE (reference sequence). The CDR3 is made up of 12 amino acids. Trimming took off 4 bases at V and 4 bases at J, with 8 bases between the two ends. Here the CDR3 reads CASSLDSYGYTF. The CDR3 DNA follows: TGTGCCAGCAGCCTGGACAGCTATGGCTACACCTTC.

The chain joins TRBV19 to TRBJ2-1; the match to TRBD2 covers 9 bases. The CDR3 consists of 16 residues. V trimming: 7 bases; J trimming: 0 bases; junction bases outside the gene matches: 7. From germline, CDR1 is LNHDA and CDR2 SQIVND (reference sequence). CDR3 bases: TGTGCCAGTAACCCGGTTAGCGGGAGCTCCTACAATGAGCAGTTCTTC. Translation gives CASNPVSGSSYNEQFF.

This sequence joins TRBV28 and TRBJ1-5; TRBD1 matches at 9 bases. CDR3 length equals 14 residues. The germline gives CDR1 MDHEN, CDR2 SYDVKM. J was trimmed by 5 bases and V by 6 bases; bases with no gene match: 5. CDR3 DNA sequence: TGTGCCAGCAGATTGACAGGGGGGCATCAGCCCCAGCATTTT. Translating it yields CASRLTGGHQPQHF.

This chain uses TRBV6-1 with TRBJ1-2, with a tentative D call TRBD1 (6 bases). V dropped 1 base and J dropped 2 bases, with 11 bases sitting between them. The V gene's germline CDR1 is MNHNS and CDR2 SASEGT. CDR3 size: 15 residues. The CDR3 loop reads CASSEVLGTNYGYTF. CDR3 coding DNA: TGTGCCAGCAGTGAAGTTTTGGGGACAAACTATGGCTACACCTTC.

The rearrangement uses TRBV7-9 and TRBJ2-1, with TRBD1 matching over 8 bases. V trimming: 5 bases; J trimming: 10 bases; junction bases outside the gene matches: 13. This CDR3 region has 15 residues. CDR1 and CDR2 (germline): SEHNR, FQNEAQ (reference sequence). For the CDR3, the DNA is TGTGCCAGCAGCCTTAAAGGGACAGGCCGGGGGGAGCAGTTCTTC. Translating gives CASSLKGTGRGEQFF.

The chain combines TRBV6-5 with TRBJ2-7, with D unclear. CDR1 is MNHEY and CDR2 is SVGAGI in the germline V gene. V was cut by 0 bases and J by 0 bases, with 3 bases left in between. This CDR3 has 13 residues. This CDR3 reads CASSYSSSYEQYF. The CDR3 region has the DNA TGTGCCAGCAGTTACTCCTCCTCCTACGAGCAGTACTTC.

The J gene is TRBJ1-4, the V gene TRBV7-8; D unclear. The CDR3 consists of 15 residues. From germline, CDR1 is SGHVS and CDR2 FQNEAQ. V dropped 2 bases and J dropped 2 bases, with 9 bases sitting between them. The CDR3 sequence is CASSLIPDTNEKLFF. CDR3 sequence (DNA): TGTGCCAGCAGCTTAATTCCAGATACTAATGAAAAACTGTTTTTT.

V usage is TRBV27 and J usage is TRBJ2-7; 7 nucleotides line up with TRBD1. CDR1 and CDR2 from the germline V gene are MNHEY and SMNVEV (reference sequence). J gave up 4 bases and V 5 bases, and 8 bases lay outside the gene matches. This CDR3 spans 14 amino acids. The chain's CDR3 is CASSPRQGRYEQYF. The DNA of the CDR3 is TGTGCCAGCAGTCCTAGACAGGGACGGTACGAGCAGTACTTC.

The CDR3 region has the DNA TGTGCCAGCAGATATAGCGGGGGGGCGAACACCGGGGAGCTGTTTTTT. Protein sequence: CASRYSGGANTGELFF. The chain couples TRBV11-2 to TRBJ2-2; TRBD2 matches at 11 bases. V trimming: 6 bases; J trimming: 0 bases; junction bases outside the gene matches: 3. Germline V CDR1 and CDR2: SGHAT, FQNNGV. This CDR3 comprises 16 residues.

This clone came up once. The chain recombines TRBV5-4 with TRBJ2-7, with TRBD2 matching 10 bases. V trimming: 3 bases; J trimming: 2 bases; junction bases outside the gene matches: 5. CDR3 length: 15 amino acids. CDR1 is SGHNT, CDR2 YYREEE, per germline (reference sequence). CDR3 nucleotides: TGTGCCAGCAGCTCTGGACTAGCGGTAACCTACGAGCAGTACTTC. As protein: CASSSGLAVTYEQYF.

The chain links TRBV11-3 to TRBJ2-3, with a possible D match to TRBD2 (5 bases). There are 14 residues in the CDR3. Trimming shortened V by 6 bases and J by 4 bases, and 14 bases separated the two germline ends. The germline V gene encodes CDR1 SGHNT and CDR2 YENEEA. CDR3: CASSRAARPDTQYF. In DNA form, the CDR3 reads TGTGCCAGCAGTCGAGCGGCCCGACCAGATACGCAGTATTTT.

This sequence joins TRBV19 and TRBJ1-4; D possibly corresponds to TRBD1 (5 bases). The V and J ends lost 3 bases and 0 bases respectively, with 11 bases between them. The CDR3 totals 16 residues. Germline-derived CDR1 and CDR2 are LNHDA and SQIVND (reference sequence). CDR3 bases: TGTGCCAGTAGTATCGGGTACAGGTCAACTAATGAAAAACTGTTTTTT. Its protein product is CASSIGYRSTNEKLFF.

The rearrangement uses TRBV5-8 and TRBJ1-5; D uncertain. This CDR3 is 14 amino acids long. CDR1 SGHTS and CDR2 YDEGEE come from the germline V gene. The V end was cut by 3 bases, the J end by 9 bases, with 16 bases between. Written as DNA, the CDR3 is TGTGCCAGCAGCTCCGGACTGTCCCTTGGGCCCCAGCATTTT. This codes for CASSSGLSLGPQHF.

The chain combines TRBV19 with TRBJ2-7; 12 bases are shared with TRBD1. V gave up 4 bases and J gave up 7 bases; unmatched junction bases: 8. Germline V gene sequence: CDR1 LNHDA, CDR2 SQIVND (reference sequence). This CDR3 is built from 15 residues. The CDR3 sequence: CASSKAGQGAEEQYF. DNA of the CDR3: TGTGCCAGTAGTAAGGCGGGACAGGGGGCTGAAGAGCAGTACTTC.

The V gene is TRBV11-2, the J gene TRBJ1-1; D remains ambiguous. The CDR3 has 14 amino acids. From germline, CDR1 is SGHAT and CDR2 FQNNGV. Deletions cut 1 base from V and 7 bases from J, with 13 bases between. The CDR3, as DNA: TGTGCCAGCAGCTTAGTAGGGAGAAGAGGTGAAGCTTTCTTT. This translates into CASSLVGRRGEAFF.